This T cell receptor beta chain was sequenced in a study of T cells expressing NK-cell markers. This CDR3 comprises 15 residues. Per germline, CDR1 MNHEY and CDR2 SVGAGI. TCRdb re-called the 5' RACE reads and gives one entry per CDR3 protein, without DNA. There are about 160,000 distinct CDR3 sequences in the sample, with less than 20% held by the top ten. The gene calls are TRBV6-5 and TRBJ1-1. This receptor was taken from a woman between 18 and 70 years old in good health. The sample was blood T cells: a sorted CD56 or NKG2C T cell subset, CD4+ or CD8+ T cells, or bulk PBMC T cells (not recorded which). The CDR3 sequence: CASSFRRTAFAEAFF.